This TCR beta chain was identified during a study of neurological immune-mediated disorders. Whole-study results and caveats: The repertoires of 18 of 34 multiple sclerosis patients fell into one related-CDR3 cluster (a possible signature) under phylogenetic grouping.

This CDR3 is 16 amino acids long. Germline CDR1 reads MNHEY; CDR2 reads SVGEGT. With 1 base clipped from V and 5 bases from J, the junction kept 9 bases outside the gene matches. By 5'RACE with 10-nucleotide random UMIs, the cDNA was made. MiXCR was run by TCRdb on the 5' RACE reads, yielding one entry per CDR3 protein. The sample has about 92,000 distinct CDR3 sequences; around 3.5% are singletons. This clonotype was seen at least ten times. Its target is not known. The sequenced sample consisted of PBMCs. The clonotype comes from a woman between 45 and 60 years old with multiple sclerosis. This chain joins TRBV6-2 or TRBV6-3 and TRBJ2-3; 7 positions agree with TRBD2. The CDR3 loop reads CASSYFEAGFKDTQYF. CDR3 in DNA: TGTGCCAGCAGTTACTTCGAAGCGGGGTTTAAAGATACGCAGTATTTT.